This T cell receptor beta chain is from a study of T cells after posttransplantation cyclophosphamide. Study-level points and caveats: Recipient CMV seropositivity and CMV reactivation strongly tracked TRB clonality. Skin or GI-infiltrating T cells shared few TRB sequences with blood. Later blood repertoires were often dominated by clones from the donor CD8+ memory compartment.

The naive gate required viable CD3+CD4+ or CD3+CD8+ cells with CCR7+CD45RA+CD45RO-CD95-CD27+CD28+ phenotype. On this clone itself: What it binds is not known.

Assay used: immunoSEQ multiplex PCR; TCRdb lists only in-frame clones, some missing. The data hold 23,000 or so clones, with roughly 98% observed a single time. Material for sequencing was naive CD8+ T cells sorted from PBMCs. The receptor was derived from a middle-aged man in good health, CMV-negative, and a related stem cell transplant donor.

The CDR3 DNA sequence: TGTGCCAGCAGCTTCTTGGGACTAGCGGGCCTCCACAATGAGCAGTTCTTC. It codes for CASSFLGLAGLHNEQFF. The V and J genes are TRBV7-2 and TRBJ2-1; 12 bases match TRBD2. Germline V lookup: CDR1 SGHTA, CDR2 FQGNSA. Losses at the gene ends were 3 bases for V and 5 bases for J; bases not matched to a gene: 8. The CDR3 has 17 amino acids.